The 22 T cell receptor beta chains below all came from one sample that was sequenced in a study of cytomegalovirus exposure and HLA in healthy donors. It was with 60 Vbeta and 13 Jbeta primers that the PCR ran. Measured with immunoSEQ multiplex PCR; TCRdb has only the in-frame clones, and not every one. The sample holds some 130,000 clones; about 61% are singletons and the top ten take 2.4%. Specimen: PBMCs. These receptors came from a woman aged 35 to 49 in good health and CMV-seronegative.

To note about this clone: A junction boundary mismatches the germline segment, possibly from a read error. The CDR3 DNA is TGTGCCGGCAGTGCTGACGGGATTGGAACTGAAGCTTTCTTT. This sequence encodes CAGSADGIGTEAFF. The V call is TRBV2, the J call TRBJ1-1; D is uncertain. CDR3 length equals 14 residues. CDR1 is SNHLY, CDR2 FYNNEI, per germline.

The J gene is TRBJ1-2, the V gene TRBV6-5; 11 positions match TRBD1. The germline gives CDR1 MNHEY, CDR2 SVGAGI. This CDR3 contains 16 residues. V lost 4 bases to trimming and J lost 7 bases; unmatched junction nucleotides: 11. The CDR3 DNA sequence: TGTGCCAGCAGTTCCTGGACAGGGGGCGGGCTCGGTGGCTACACCTTC. Amino acid sequence: CASSSWTGGGLGGYTF.

V is TRBV4-1 and J is TRBJ2-1, with 12 bases that match TRBD2. Germline loops: CDR1 MGHRA, CDR2 YSYEKL. The CDR3 has 15 residues. J was trimmed by 4 bases and V by 6 bases; bases with no gene match: 4. The CDR3 loop reads CASRPTSGGYNEQFF. CDR3 DNA sequence: TGCGCCAGCAGGCCGACTAGCGGGGGTTACAATGAGCAGTTCTTC.

The V call is TRBV5-5, the J call TRBJ1-1; TRBD1 agrees at 9 bases. With 0 bases clipped from V and 5 bases from J, the junction kept 2 bases outside the gene matches. CDR1 is SGHKS, CDR2 YYEKEE, per germline (reference sequence). This CDR3 is built from 14 residues. The CDR3: CASSLDRGRTEAFF. The DNA of the CDR3 is TGTGCCAGCAGCTTGGACAGGGGGCGAACTGAAGCTTTCTTT.

V gene TRBV29-1 combines with J gene TRBJ2-1, with 8 bases matching TRBD2. V trimming: 4 bases; J trimming: 0 bases; junction bases outside the gene matches: 8. Germline CDR1 is SQVTM and CDR2 is ANQGSEA. CDR3 length: 16 amino acids. The CDR3 region has the DNA TGCAGCGTTGGAGGCGGGGGGACTATCTCCTACAATGAGCAGTTCTTC. Protein product: CSVGGGGTISYNEQFF.

This clone was detected a few times. The chain is built from TRBV5-1 and TRBJ1-4, with D possibly being TRBD1 (5 bases). Germline V gene data show CDR1 as SGHRS and CDR2 as YFSETQ. The CDR3 totals 12 residues. The V gene lost 5 bases and the J gene lost 5 bases, with 7 bases spanning the gap. The CDR3 region has the DNA TGCGCCAGCAGTCCAGGGAATGAAAAACTGTTTTTT. It codes for CASSPGNEKLFF.

This clone was picked up one time. The chain employs TRBV6-1 and TRBJ1-1; TRBD1 agrees at 7 bases. The J segment lost 0 bases and the V segment lost 6 bases, leaving 1 base of the junction unmatched. Germline lookup yields CDR1 MNHNS and CDR2 SASEGT. This CDR3 contains 13 residues. The CDR3 region is CASRGQVNTEAFF. CDR3 DNA sequence: TGTGCCAGCAGAGGACAGGTGAACACTGAAGCTTTCTTT.

This chain joins TRBV7-2 and TRBJ1-1; D is unclear. The CDR3 length is 11 residues. V was shortened by 5 bases and J by 4 bases, with 5 bases between the two germline ends. Germline V gene data show CDR1 as SGHTA and CDR2 as FQGNSA. For the CDR3, the DNA is TGTGCCAGCAGCCCGGGCACTGAAGCTTTCTTT. Translated, it gives CASSPGTEAFF.

V and J are TRBV7-8 and TRBJ1-5; D gene ambiguous. The CDR3 runs to 15 residues. CDR1 and CDR2 from the germline V gene are SGHVS and FQNEAQ. Trimming removed 5 bases at V and 5 bases at J, with 16 bases between. In DNA form, the CDR3 reads TGTGCCAGCAGCGCGGGCCGACCCTTCGATCAGCCCCAGCATTTT. This gives the protein CASSAGRPFDQPQHF.

The rearrangement uses TRBV5-4 and TRBJ2-7, with D perhaps matching TRBD1 (6 bases). Germline V gene data show CDR1 as SGHNT and CDR2 as YYREEE (reference sequence). Trimming cost V 0 bases and J 0 bases, with 13 bases left between them. The CDR3 length is 16 residues. This chain's CDR3 is CASSLGPTGNSYEQYF. In DNA, the CDR3 is TGTGCCAGCAGCTTGGGCCCTACAGGGAACTCCTACGAGCAGTACTTC. Variable domain in full (rest from reference TRBV5-4 and TRBJ2-7): ETGVTQSPTHLIKTRGQQVTLRCSSQSGHNTVSWYQQALGQGPQFIFQYYREEENGRGNFPPRFSGLQFPNYSSELNVNALELDDSALYLCASSLGPTGNSYEQYFGPGTRLTVT.

The rearrangement uses TRBV28 and TRBJ1-4; D is unresolved. This CDR3 spans 14 amino acids. Germline CDR1 MDHEN, CDR2 SYDVKM. The V end lost 3 bases, the J end lost 8 bases, and 13 bases lay between the germline ends. CDR3 coding DNA: TGTGCCAGCAGTTTGCCCGGGGATTCGGAAAAACTGTTTTTT. Translation: CASSLPGDSEKLFF.

Notes on this clone: Relative to the germline gene, one junction end is altered; a read error may explain this. The V and J genes are TRBV10-3 and TRBJ2-7; TRBD2 might be the D (5 bases). This CDR3 has 16 amino acids. The germline V gene has CDR1 ENHRY and CDR2 SYGVKD. This CDR3 reads CAITPGEGGGPYGQYF. The CDR3 coding sequence is TGTGCCATCACCCCCGGAGAGGGTGGAGGACCCTACGGGCAGTACTTC.

This chain uses TRBV5-6 with TRBJ1-2; D uncertain. V lost 4 bases and J 4 bases, leaving 11 bases between the germline ends. This CDR3 comprises 13 residues. Germline V gene data show CDR1 as SGHDT and CDR2 as YYEEEE. CDR3 bases: TGTGCCAGCAGCCTACTGCACGGCTATGGCTACACCTTC. Its translation is CASSLLHGYGYTF.

This clone was detected only a few times. The rearrangement uses TRBV4-3 and TRBJ1-5; 8 nucleotides match TRBD1. Looked up from germline, CDR1 is LGHNA and CDR2 is YSLEER. This CDR3 contains 14 residues. V was pared by 1 base and J by 9 bases, with 5 bases of the junction left unmatched. CDR3 amino acids: CASSQGTGIWPQHF. In DNA form, the CDR3 reads TGCGCCAGCAGCCAAGGGACAGGGATTTGGCCCCAGCATTTT.

V usage is TRBV5-1 and J usage is TRBJ2-5; 7 bases agree with TRBD1. The CDR3 totals 17 residues. The germline gives CDR1 SGHRS, CDR2 YFSETQ. V lost 2 bases to trimming and J lost 1 base; unmatched junction nucleotides: 11. CDR3 nucleotide sequence: TGCGCCAGCAGCTTTGAGGGGGCGTATCAAGTCCAAGAGACCCAGTACTTC. Translation gives CASSFEGAYQVQETQYF.

This clone was seen only a few times. The genes are TRBV19 and TRBJ1-6; no clear D. The CDR3 runs 16 residues. In germline, CDR1 is LNHDA, CDR2 SQIVND (reference sequence). Trimming took off 8 bases at V and 0 bases at J, with 14 bases between the two ends. CDR3 sequence reads: CASSPLLSSYNSPLHF. As DNA, the CDR3 is TGTGCCAGTTCCCCCCTGTTGAGCTCCTATAATTCACCCCTCCACTTT.

The chain has TRBV29-1 and TRBJ2-1; 10 positions match TRBD1. The CDR3 covers 13 residues. Germline trimming cut 7 bases from V and 9 bases from J; bases unmatched to any gene: 9. CDR1 and CDR2 from the germline V gene are SQVTM and ANQGSEA. CDR3 DNA sequence: TGCAGCGCGGGACAGGGGAGTATCGGTGAGCAGTTCTTC. This encodes CSAGQGSIGEQFF.

CDR3 nucleotide sequence: TGTGCCAGCACCGGGGGAGTCACAGATACGCAGTATTTT. Protein product: CASTGGVTDTQYF. V is TRBV6-5 and J is TRBJ2-3; tentative D call: TRBD2 (6 bases). V was shortened by 7 bases and J by 2 bases, with 10 bases between the two germline ends. The CDR3 is 13 amino acids. Germline V CDR1 and CDR2: MNHEY, SVGAGI.

This chain connects TRBV12-5 to TRBJ1-5, with D hard to call. V lost 5 bases to trimming and J lost 7 bases, with 12 bases between them. The germline V gene encodes CDR1 LGHNT and CDR2 FRNRAP. CDR3 length equals 13 residues. CDR3 DNA: TGTGCTAGTGGTAAGGAGGTAGGACAGCCCCAGCATTTT. It specifies CASGKEVGQPQHF.

This clone was seen a few times. V and J are TRBV5-4 and TRBJ1-2; TRBD1 aligns across 10 bases. The CDR3 has 20 amino acids. The germline V gene encodes CDR1 SGHNT and CDR2 YYREEE (reference sequence). The ends lost 4 bases at V and 0 bases at J; junction bases unmatched: 18. The CDR3 DNA reads as TGTGCCAGCAGCCGGCCCTCAAGGGGACAGGGGATATCAGCTAACTATGGCTACACCTTC. It codes for CASSRPSRGQGISANYGYTF.

The chain uses TRBV28 and TRBJ1-2, with 8 positions matching TRBD1. The CDR3 spans 13 residues. CDR1 is MDHEN and CDR2 is SYDVKM in the germline V gene. Unmatched junction bases numbered 4, after V lost 3 bases and J lost 7 bases. CDR3 in DNA: TGTGCCAGCAGTTTGCAGGGGGCGGGTGGCTACACCTTC. Amino acids: CASSLQGAGGYTF.

The chain links TRBV28 to TRBJ1-4; 7 positions agree with TRBD1. There are 16 residues in the CDR3. The V gene end was trimmed by 4 bases and the J gene end by 2 bases; junction bases not matched to a gene: 7. Per germline, CDR1 MDHEN and CDR2 SYDVKM. The CDR3 loop is CASSSSGTETNEKLFF. The CDR3 DNA sequence: TGTGCCAGCAGTTCCTCCGGGACAGAGACTAATGAAAAACTGTTTTTT.